Reported below is one T cell receptor beta chain. Using a J-beta primer mix together with a sample-barcoded 5' primer, a second PCR was run for roughly 7 to 11 cycles. TCRdb passed the 5' RACE reads through MiXCR, listing each CDR3 protein once. The sample lists about 780,000 distinct CDR3 sequences, 35% to 50% seen once, with 15% to 20% in the top ten. This entry belongs to a study of blood T cells in healthy people across ages. This CDR3 is built from 14 residues. The V end lost 0 bases, the J end lost 7 bases, and 11 bases lay between the germline ends. The germline CDR1 and CDR2 sequences are SGHNT and YYREEE (reference sequence).

This sequence was found in an elderly man in good health. The V gene is TRBV5-4, the J gene TRBJ2-4, with a weak D call TRBD2 (6 bases). The sequenced sample was blood. The CDR3 nucleotides are TGTGCCAGCAGCTTGGCCGGCGGGATGAACATTCAGTACTTC. Its translation: CASSLAGGMNIQYF.